This passage covers 20 T cell receptor beta chains from one sample sequenced in a study of blood T cell repertoires in COVID-19. Data came from immunoSEQ multiplex PCR; TCRdb stores just in-frame clones and leaves some out. The sample lists under 200,000 clones, around four fifths seen once, with 6% to 7% in the top ten. Material: peripheral blood. The receptor set was obtained from a woman aged 35 to 49 with acute or convalescent COVID-19.

This clone showed up many times. The rearrangement links TRBV6-5 to TRBJ2-5; a possible D gene is TRBD2 (5 bases). The CDR3 has 15 residues. The V gene lost 2 bases and the J gene lost 3 bases, with 13 bases spanning the gap. Per the germline V gene, CDR1 is MNHEY and CDR2 is SVGAGI. The CDR3 coding sequence is TGTGCCAGCAGTTACCGAACTAGAGGGAAAGAGACCCAGTACTTC. It translates to CASSYRTRGKETQYF.

V and J are TRBV6-5 and TRBJ2-3; the match to TRBD2 covers 7 bases. The germline V gene has CDR1 MNHEY and CDR2 SVGAGI. Trimming cost V 10 bases and J 9 bases; bases outside gene matches: 7. This CDR3 contains 11 residues. CDR3 region: CATGMRETQYF. Here the CDR3 DNA reads TGTGCCACCGGAATGCGGGAGACGCAGTATTTT.

V usage is TRBV5-1 and J usage is TRBJ2-7, with TRBD2 matching 8 bases. The CDR3 is made up of 15 amino acids. The germline V gene has CDR1 SGHRS and CDR2 YFSETQ. J gave up 5 bases and V 4 bases, and 11 bases lay outside the gene matches. As DNA, the CDR3 is TGCGCCAGCAGCCTCCGGACTAGCATGGTCAACGAGCAGTACTTC. Its protein product is CASSLRTSMVNEQYF.

This chain joins TRBV5-6 and TRBJ1-1; D uncertain. Trimming stripped 4 bases from V and 2 bases from J, with 12 bases between. The CDR3 loop spans 14 amino acids. CDR1 and CDR2 (germline): SGHDT, YYEEEE. This CDR3 is CASSPRGVNTEAFF. The DNA for the CDR3 is TGTGCCAGCAGCCCGAGAGGTGTTAACACTGAAGCTTTCTTT.

The chain links TRBV19 to TRBJ1-2; 9 bases line up with TRBD1. V lost 4 bases to trimming and J lost 3 bases; unmatched junction nucleotides: 6. Germline V CDR1 and CDR2: LNHDA, SQIVND (reference sequence). This CDR3 region has 15 residues. The CDR3 protein is CASSTGTGIDYGYTF. The DNA of the CDR3 is TGTGCCAGTAGTACCGGGACAGGGATCGACTATGGCTACACCTTC.

The CDR3 bases are TGTGCCAGCAGCTTAGGGTTGACCGGGAGGCAAGAGACCCAGTACTTC. Translated: CASSLGLTGRQETQYF. The rearrangement links TRBV7-9 to TRBJ2-5; 7 bases align to TRBD2. Germline CDR1 is SEHNR and CDR2 is FQNEAQ (reference sequence). The trim removed 1 base at V and 2 bases at J, leaving 7 bases unmatched. The length of the CDR3 is 16 residues.

This clone was found once. This sequence joins TRBV15 and TRBJ2-7; 12 bases are a match to TRBD2. V was pared by 4 bases and J by 4 bases, with 5 bases of the junction left unmatched. The germline gives CDR1 LNHNV, CDR2 YYDKDF (reference sequence). The CDR3 runs to 15 residues. CDR3 in amino acids: CATSTLAGGMYEQYF. Here the CDR3 DNA reads TGTGCCACCAGCACACTAGCGGGAGGTATGTACGAGCAGTACTTC.

The chain links TRBV27 to TRBJ1-6; the D gene is possibly TRBD1 (6 bases). In germline, CDR1 is MNHEY, CDR2 SMNVEV (reference sequence). This CDR3 spans 13 amino acids. V was pared by 2 bases and J by 14 bases, with 13 bases between. The CDR3: CASSLGGHGTLHF. CDR3 bases: TGTGCCAGCAGTTTAGGGGGACACGGGACCCTCCACTTT.

The rearrangement uses TRBV2 and TRBJ2-1, with 8 bases identical to TRBD1. The CDR3 runs to 16 residues. CDR1 SNHLY and CDR2 FYNNEI come from the germline V gene. V shed 4 bases and J 2 bases; nucleotides not matched to a gene: 7. CDR3 sequence (DNA): TGTGCCAGCAGTGGGATCGGACAGGGACCCTACAATGAGCAGTTCTTC. Translated: CASSGIGQGPYNEQFF.

The chain has TRBV4-2 and TRBJ2-4, with a tentative D call TRBD1 (7 bases). Trimming removed 0 bases from V and 2 bases from J, with 23 bases in between. CDR1 LGHNA and CDR2 YNFKEQ come from the germline V gene. The CDR3 is 20 residues long. The CDR3 region is CASSQDSPTRGGLSKNIQYF. In DNA, the CDR3 is TGTGCCAGCAGCCAAGATTCACCGACTAGAGGGGGCCTTTCCAAAAACATTCAGTACTTC.

The chain is built from TRBV18 and TRBJ2-7, with unresolved D. Looked up from germline, CDR1 is KGHSH and CDR2 is LQKENI. V was shortened by 2 bases and J by 3 bases, with 8 bases between the two germline ends. CDR3 length equals 13 residues. The CDR3 is CASSPIVSYEQYF. The CDR3 DNA sequence: TGTGCCAGCTCACCAATTGTCAGCTACGAGCAGTACTTC.

The chain recombines TRBV9 with TRBJ2-3; D is uncertain. Germline assignment: CDR1 SGDLS and CDR2 YYNGEE. This CDR3 spans 13 amino acids. Between the trimmed V and J ends, which lost 3 bases and 0 bases, there was a span of 5 bases. The CDR3, as DNA: TGTGCCAGCAGCGCGACTAGCACAGATACGCAGTATTTT. Protein sequence: CASSATSTDTQYF. The variable domain in full, with the rest retrieved from reference TRBV9 and TRBJ2-3, is DSGVTQTPKHLITATGQRVTLRCSPRSGDLSVYWYQQSLDQGLQFLIQYYNGEERAKGNILERFSAQQFPDLHSELNLSSLELGDSALYFCASSATSTDTQYFGPGTRLTVL.

This chain's CDR3 is CASAPGQGTGELFF. CDR3 bases: TGTGCCAGCGCCCCGGGACAGGGGACCGGGGAGCTGTTTTTT. This rearrangement joins TRBV28 to TRBJ2-2, with TRBD1 matching 10 bases. Germline V gives CDR1 MDHEN, CDR2 SYDVKM. Trimming at V came to 8 bases and at J to 5 bases, leaving 5 bases not matched to a gene. This CDR3 spans 14 amino acids.

This chain connects TRBV5-1 to TRBJ2-1; tentative D call: TRBD2 (7 bases). CDR3 length: 13 residues. Germline V gene data show CDR1 as SGHRS and CDR2 as YFSETQ. V lost 4 bases to trimming and J lost 11 bases, with 16 bases between them. The CDR3 here is CASSPGGQQQQFF. The CDR3 coding sequence is TGCGCCAGCAGCCCGGGGGGCCAGCAGCAGCAGTTCTTC.

This sequence joins TRBV3-1 (or the pseudogene TRBV3-2) and TRBJ1-6; TRBD1 might be the D (5 bases). The V end was cut by 3 bases, the J end by 10 bases, with 10 bases between. Looked up from germline, CDR1 is LGHDT and CDR2 is YNNKEL (reference sequence). This CDR3 has 13 residues. The CDR3 loop is CASSHQGRSPLHF. Here the CDR3 DNA reads TGTGCCAGCAGCCACCAGGGTCGGTCACCCCTCCACTTT.

The J gene is TRBJ1-1, the V gene TRBV18; a weak D match, TRBD1 (5 bases). Per germline, CDR1 KGHSH and CDR2 LQKENI. V was trimmed by 6 bases and J by 11 bases, leaving 22 bases between them. The CDR3 has 14 amino acids. The CDR3 DNA reads TGTGCCAGCTCCATCAGGGTCCTCCCTAACATGGCTTTCTTT. It is translated as CASSIRVLPNMAFF.

This clone was detected only a few times. The chain has TRBV2 and TRBJ2-2, with 7 bases matching TRBD2. The CDR3 extends over 18 amino acids. The V segment lost 8 bases and the J segment 0 bases; nucleotides outside the gene matches: 15. The V gene's germline CDR1 is SNHLY and CDR2 FYNNEI. The CDR3 loop is CASGWDSGYLTNTGELFF. The CDR3 DNA reads as TGTGCCAGCGGGTGGGATAGCGGGTATCTAACGAACACCGGGGAGCTGTTTTTT.

This rearrangement joins TRBV4-1 to TRBJ1-3, with D possibly matching TRBD1 (5 bases). V was clipped by 4 bases and J by 7 bases, with 26 bases between them. The CDR3 is 18 residues long. CDR1 MGHRA and CDR2 YSYEKL come from the germline V gene. CDR3 bases: TGCGCCAGCAGCCCCATAAACCCCCTCCCCAGGGTATTCAACACCATATATTTT. Translation: CASSPINPLPRVFNTIYF.

V usage is TRBV7-9 and J usage is TRBJ2-1; TRBD2 aligns across 12 bases. The J segment lost 6 bases and the V segment lost 5 bases, leaving 2 bases of the junction unmatched. CDR3 length equals 14 residues. Germline V gives CDR1 SEHNR, CDR2 FQNEAQ (reference sequence). The CDR3 loop reads CASSALAGGNEQFF. Written as DNA, the CDR3 is TGTGCCAGCAGCGCACTAGCGGGAGGCAATGAGCAGTTCTTC.

In the case of this clone: Other DNA sequences in the same sample also yield this CDR3. The CDR3 bases are TGTGCCAGTAGTATAGCGACAGTAGTCTCTGGGGCCAACGTCCTGACTTTC. Its protein is CASSIATVVSGANVLTF. This chain uses TRBV19 with TRBJ2-6; a weak D match, TRBD1 (5 bases). The germline V gene has CDR1 LNHDA and CDR2 SQIVND (reference sequence). Trimming shortened V by 1 base and J by 0 bases, and 10 bases separated the two germline ends. The CDR3 spans 17 residues.